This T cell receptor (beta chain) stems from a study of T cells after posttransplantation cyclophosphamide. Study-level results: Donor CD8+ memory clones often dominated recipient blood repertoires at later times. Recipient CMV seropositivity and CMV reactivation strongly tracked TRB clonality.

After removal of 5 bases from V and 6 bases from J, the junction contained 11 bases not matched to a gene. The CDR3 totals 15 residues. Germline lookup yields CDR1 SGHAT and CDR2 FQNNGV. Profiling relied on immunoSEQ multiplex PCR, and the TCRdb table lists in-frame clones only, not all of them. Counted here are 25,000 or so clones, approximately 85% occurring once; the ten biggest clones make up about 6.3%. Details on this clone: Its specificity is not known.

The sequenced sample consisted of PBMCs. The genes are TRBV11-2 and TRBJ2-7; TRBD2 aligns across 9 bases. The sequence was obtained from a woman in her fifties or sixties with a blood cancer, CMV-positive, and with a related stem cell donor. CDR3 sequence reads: CASSTQGLALSEQYF. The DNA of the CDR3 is TGTGCCAGCAGCACCCAGGGACTAGCACTTTCCGAGCAGTACTTC.